This T cell receptor beta chain was found in a study of blood T cell repertoires in COVID-19. Study context: Specimens from acute and convalescent COVID-19 originated in the United States, Italy and Spain.

Source study methods: Estimation of nucleated cell counts relied on the amplification of reference gene primers. The data were produced by immunoSEQ multiplex PCR, yet TCRdb's version contains in-frame clones alone and is incomplete. The DNA was the basis for D and trimming; V, J and clone size are from that table. The data hold 370,000 or so clones, with approximately 87% observed a single time. Each participant's cohort was designated according to participant-reported clinical history. Symptom resolution, clearance, or two negative PCRs marked donors in Cohort 3 as recovered. This clone appeared a few times. Sequences were obtained from PBMCs or T cells enriched from blood (not recorded which). This sequence originates from a man younger than 45 who had recovered from COVID-19.

The CDR3 sequence is CASSYGTTLVDTEAFF. In nucleotides, the CDR3 is TGTGCCAGCAGTTACGGGACAACCCTAGTGGACACTGAAGCTTTCTTT. This rearrangement joins TRBV6-8 to TRBJ1-1; possibly TRBD1 for D (6 bases). Trimming shortened V by 2 bases and J by 3 bases, and 16 bases separated the two germline ends. Per the germline V gene, CDR1 is MNHGY and CDR2 is SAAAGT. The CDR3 is 16 amino acids.